Each of the 32 T cell receptor beta chains below was sequenced from the same sample in a study of long-term antiretroviral therapy in people with HIV. They ran version v3.0 of the immunoSEQ assay at survey level. TCRdb's copy holds only in-frame clones and misses some; the assay was immunoSEQ multiplex PCR. The table has 25,000 to 35,000 clones, over 70% seen once. Sample: unsorted PBMCs, taken 3.1 years after starting antiretroviral therapy. The receptors stem from a woman aged 45-59 years with HIV.

The CDR3: CASSQATTGTGTDTQYF. The CDR3 DNA sequence: TGCGCCAGCAGCCAGGCCACCACCGGGACAGGCACAGATACGCAGTATTTT. V and J are TRBV4-1 and TRBJ2-3; 7 bases are shared with TRBD1. This CDR3 region has 17 residues. Germline V gives CDR1 MGHRA, CDR2 YSYEKL. Trimming removed 3 bases from V and 1 base from J; junction bases left unmatched: 10.

V is TRBV30 and J is TRBJ2-1; perhaps D is TRBD1 or TRBD2 (5 bases each). CDR1 GTSNPN and CDR2 SVGIG come from the germline V gene (reference sequence). The V and J ends lost 0 bases and 4 bases respectively, with 13 bases between them. The CDR3 consists of 15 residues. The CDR3 nucleotides read TGTGCCTGGAGTGTCGGGGCTGGACATTACAATGAGCAGTTCTTC. It encodes CAWSVGAGHYNEQFF.

The genes are TRBV27 and TRBJ1-6; TRBD1 is a possible D gene (5 bases). The CDR3 is made up of 17 amino acids. The germline CDR1 and CDR2 sequences are MNHEY and SMNVEV (reference sequence). Trimming pared 5 bases from V and 4 bases from J, leaving 18 bases between. CDR3: CASSRDSPTVYNSPLHF. The CDR3 DNA reads as TGTGCCAGCAGTCGCGACAGCCCGACGGTTTATAATTCACCCCTCCACTTT.

This sequence joins TRBV30 and TRBJ1-5; 7 bases align to TRBD1. CDR1 and CDR2 (germline): GTSNPN, SVGIG (reference sequence). Germline trimming cut 6 bases from V and 0 bases from J; bases unmatched to any gene: 17. CDR3 length: 18 residues. This CDR3 reads CACHGRDSRLGSNQPQHF. CDR3 bases: TGTGCCTGCCATGGCCGGGACAGTAGGCTGGGTAGCAATCAGCCCCAGCATTTT.

This chain uses TRBV20-1 with TRBJ1-2; tentatively, D is TRBD1 (6 bases). Germline CDR1 DFQATT, CDR2 SNEGSKA (reference sequence). V gave up 3 bases and J gave up 8 bases, with 10 bases separating them. This CDR3 is built from 11 residues. The CDR3 sequence is CSARSGEGYTF. CDR3 sequence (DNA): TGCAGTGCTAGGTCAGGGGAGGGCTACACCTTC.

The rearrangement uses TRBV2 and TRBJ1-6, with no clear D. CDR3 length: 15 residues. Deletions cut 2 bases from V and 7 bases from J, with 12 bases between. CDR1 is SNHLY, CDR2 FYNNEI, per germline. The CDR3 reads CASSESRGANSPLHF. DNA of the CDR3: TGTGCCAGCAGTGAAAGCAGAGGAGCGAATTCACCCCTCCACTTT. The full variable domain, with the rest looked up from reference TRBV2 and TRBJ1-6, is EPEVTQTPSHQVTQMGQEVILRCVPISNHLYFYWYRQILGQKVEFLVSFYNNEISEKSEIFDDQFSVERPDGSNFTLKIRSTKLEDSAMYFCASSESRGANSPLHFGNGTRLTVT.

The table lists this clone with a few counts. The V call is TRBV19, the J call TRBJ1-2; TRBD1 matches 9 bases. Trimming cost V 5 bases and J 7 bases; bases outside gene matches: 2. The germline V gene encodes CDR1 LNHDA and CDR2 SQIVND (reference sequence). The CDR3 is 12 residues long. The CDR3 reads CASSETGGGYTF. Here the CDR3 DNA reads TGTGCCAGTAGTGAGACAGGGGGTGGCTACACCTTC.

The CDR3 DNA sequence: TGCAGCGTTGGCAAGCGAGCCAACGGGGGCCTTAGCACAGATACGCAGTATTTT. Translated: CSVGKRANGGLSTDTQYF. V usage is TRBV29-1 and J usage is TRBJ2-3; D is tentatively TRBD1 or TRBD2 (6 bases each). With 4 bases removed from V and 0 bases from J, the gap between germline ends came to 23 bases. Germline V gene sequence: CDR1 SQVTM, CDR2 ANQGSEA. The CDR3 is 18 amino acids.

This rearrangement joins TRBV19 to TRBJ2-7, with D perhaps TRBD2 (5 bases). Germline-derived CDR1 and CDR2 are LNHDA and SQIVND (reference sequence). This CDR3 region has 15 residues. Deletions cut 2 bases from V and 3 bases from J, with 14 bases between. DNA of the CDR3: TGTGCCAGTAGTATAAAGGGAGCCTATAACTACGAGCAGTACTTC. It encodes CASSIKGAYNYEQYF.

This clone was recorded once. V is TRBV30 and J is TRBJ1-1; a weak D match, TRBD1 (5 bases). CDR1 is GTSNPN, CDR2 SVGIG, per germline (reference sequence). Trimming pared 6 bases from V and 4 bases from J, leaving 27 bases between. This CDR3 is 17 amino acids long. CDR3 coding DNA: TGTGCCTGCACCCCAAAGAGGTCCAGGGTTGGAAGCACTGAAGCTTTCTTT. It specifies CACTPKRSRVGSTEAFF.

V and J are TRBV6-1 and TRBJ2-1, with 7 bases fitting TRBD2. CDR3 size: 17 residues. J was trimmed by 4 bases and V by 1 base; bases with no gene match: 10. Germline assignment: CDR1 MNHNS and CDR2 SASEGT. CDR3 bases: TGTGCCAGCAGTGAAGTCGGAGCGGGGACCTTATACAATGAGCAGTTCTTC. It specifies CASSEVGAGTLYNEQFF.

The CDR3 sequence is CAIRSLSGGNTGELFF. CDR3 nucleotides: TGTGCCATCAGATCCCTTAGCGGGGGCAACACCGGGGAGCTGTTTTTT. J is TRBJ2-2 and V is TRBV10-3; 9 bases are a match to TRBD2. The CDR3 contains 16 residues. Germline lookup yields CDR1 ENHRY and CDR2 SYGVKD. V gave up 6 bases and J gave up 2 bases; unmatched junction bases: 7.

The gene calls are TRBV2 and TRBJ2-4; D gene unclear. V lost 7 bases and J 0 bases, leaving 13 bases between the germline ends. CDR1 and CDR2 (germline): SNHLY, FYNNEI. The CDR3 runs to 15 residues. The CDR3 region is CASMNGSLAKNIQYF. The CDR3 region has the DNA TGTGCCAGCATGAATGGCAGCCTAGCCAAAAACATTCAGTACTTC.

The rearrangement links TRBV7-8 to TRBJ2-2, with 14 nucleotides matching TRBD2. Per the germline V gene, CDR1 is SGHVS and CDR2 is FQNEAQ. The CDR3 runs 17 residues. V lost 5 bases and J lost 6; bases outside the gene matches: 8. CDR3 sequence: CASSETTSGGAPGELFF. The DNA of the CDR3 is TGTGCCAGCAGCGAGACGACTAGCGGGGGGGCCCCCGGGGAGCTGTTTTTT.

This clone is medium-sized (0.01 to 0.1%) in the sample. The genes are TRBV11-2 and TRBJ1-1; maybe TRBD1 (5 bases). Germline V lookup: CDR1 SGHAT, CDR2 FQNNGV. The CDR3 extends over 15 amino acids. V was shortened by 0 bases and J by 4 bases, with 12 bases between the two germline ends. The CDR3 DNA sequence: TGTGCCAGCAGCTTAGATAGCGGGGCAGGCACTGAAGCTTTCTTT. Translation: CASSLDSGAGTEAFF.

The chain employs TRBV18 and TRBJ2-2, with D uncertain. The CDR3 is made up of 14 amino acids. CDR1 is KGHSH and CDR2 is LQKENI in the germline V gene. V lost 3 bases and J lost 3, with 8 bases in between. The DNA for the CDR3 is TGTGCCAGCTCACCCTTGGGGTACACCGGGGAGCTGTTTTTT. Residues: CASSPLGYTGELFF.

The CDR3 DNA sequence: TGCGCCAGCAGCTTCGGTCTCTCAGACTCCTTCTACGAGCAGTACGTC. Its translation is CASSFGLSDSFYEQYV. The rearrangement links TRBV5-1 to TRBJ2-7, with unresolved D. V lost 2 bases and J 3 bases, leaving 18 bases between the germline ends. The CDR3 runs to 16 residues. Germline V gene data show CDR1 as SGHRS and CDR2 as YFSETQ.

The V gene is TRBV15, the J gene TRBJ2-7; unclear D gene. This CDR3 contains 13 residues. V was trimmed by 1 base and J by 0 bases, leaving 4 bases between them. Germline-derived CDR1 and CDR2 are LNHNV and YYDKDF (reference sequence). The CDR3 sequence: CATSRGSSYEQYV. The CDR3 DNA reads TGTGCCACCAGCAGAGGCAGCTCCTACGAGCAGTACGTC.

The chain links TRBV11-2 to TRBJ1-1, with a weak D call TRBD1 (5 bases). From germline, CDR1 is SGHAT and CDR2 FQNNGV. Between the trimmed V and J ends, which lost 6 bases and 4 bases, there was a span of 18 bases. This CDR3 is built from 15 residues. The CDR3 region has the DNA TGTGCCAGCAGAGAAATAGGACACGGATTCACTGAAGCTTTCTTT. It encodes CASREIGHGFTEAFF.

The chain couples TRBV7-7 to TRBJ2-2; D unresolved. CDR1 is SSHAT, CDR2 FNYEAQ, per germline (reference sequence). This CDR3 contains 14 residues. V lost 1 base and J lost 0, with 3 bases in between. CDR3 loop: CASSLGTNTGELFF. The CDR3 coding sequence is TGTGCCAGCAGCTTAGGCACGAACACCGGGGAGCTGTTTTTT.

The J gene is TRBJ1-1, the V gene TRBV19; possible D gene TRBD1, 5 bases. Germline CDR1 reads LNHDA; CDR2 reads SQIVND (reference sequence). The germline V and J ends were trimmed by 6 bases and 2 bases, with 22 bases remaining between them. CDR3 length: 17 residues. CDR3 sequence (DNA): TGTGCCAGTAGAAGTGGGGGAGTCGACAGTTCAAACACTGAAGCTTTCTTT. As protein: CASRSGGVDSSNTEAFF.

The chain recombines TRBV13 with TRBJ2-1; 8 nucleotides align to TRBD2. CDR1 PRHDT and CDR2 FYEKMQ come from the germline V gene (reference sequence). V was clipped by 1 base and J by 3 bases; unmatched bases: 2. This CDR3 is built from 15 residues. The CDR3 DNA sequence: TGTGCCAGCAGCTTAGCAGGGACTAGCTACAATGAGCAGTTCTTC. As protein: CASSLAGTSYNEQFF.

This chain connects TRBV9 to TRBJ1-6; 7 bases fit TRBD1. Unmatched junction bases numbered 11, after V lost 4 bases and J lost 7 bases. From germline, CDR1 is SGDLS and CDR2 YYNGEE. This CDR3 contains 16 residues. DNA for the CDR3: TGTGCCAGCAGCTCCCAAGACAGGGCGTCCAATTCACCCCTCCACTTT. It codes for CASSSQDRASNSPLHF. Together with reference TRBV9 and TRBJ1-6, the CDR3 gives the full variable domain: DSGVTQTPKHLITATGQRVTLRCSPRSGDLSVYWYQQSLDQGLQFLIQYYNGEERAKGNILERFSAQQFPDLHSELNLSSLELGDSALYFCASSSQDRASNSPLHFGNGTRLTVT.

CDR3 in DNA: TGTGCCAGCAGTGAAGTGTGGAGCACCGGGGAGCTGTTTTTT. Translated: CASSEVWSTGELFF. J is TRBJ2-2 and V is TRBV6-1; the D is unclear. The CDR3 covers 14 residues. Trimming shortened V by 1 base and J by 4 bases, and 7 bases separated the two germline ends. Germline V gene data show CDR1 as MNHNS and CDR2 as SASEGT.

This clone was seen a single time. DNA for the CDR3: TGTGCCAGCAGCTTAGAAGGGCAGGCGAACACTGAAGCTTTCTTT. This sequence encodes CASSLEGQANTEAFF. The V call is TRBV7-2, the J call TRBJ1-1; D remains unclear. Germline V CDR1 and CDR2: SGHTA, FQGNSA. The CDR3 is 15 amino acids. Trimming took 1 base from V and 1 from J, leaving 10 bases between them.

This chain connects TRBV19 to TRBJ1-4; 8 bases fit TRBD1. The CDR3 spans 14 residues. Germline V gene data show CDR1 as LNHDA and CDR2 as SQIVND (reference sequence). V lost 3 bases to trimming and J lost 11 bases; unmatched junction nucleotides: 8. The DNA of the CDR3 is TGTGCCAGTAGTATGTTGGACAGGGAGTGGAAACTGTTTTTT. Its protein product is CASSMLDREWKLFF. Drawing the rest from reference TRBV19 and TRBJ1-4, the complete variable domain is DGGITQSPKYLFRKEGQNVTLSCEQNLNHDAMYWYRQDPGQGLRLIYYSQIVNDFQKGDIAEGYSVSREKKESFPLTVTSAQKNPTAFYLCASSMLDREWKLFFGSGTQLSVL.

J is TRBJ1-2 and V is TRBV5-5, with TRBD1 matching 7 bases. The CDR3 runs 14 residues. The V gene end was trimmed by 0 bases and the J gene end by 6 bases; junction bases not matched to a gene: 5. Germline loops: CDR1 SGHKS, CDR2 YYEKEE (reference sequence). The CDR3 DNA follows: TGTGCCAGCAGCTTGGACAGGGGAAGGGATGGCTACACCTTC. It yields the protein CASSLDRGRDGYTF. Using reference TRBV5-5 and TRBJ1-2 for the parts outside the CDR3, the full variable domain is DAGVTQSPTHLIKTRGQQVTLRCSPISGHKSVSWYQQVLGQGPQFIFQYYEKEERGRGNFPDRFSARQFPNYSSELNVNALLLGDSALYLCASSLDRGRDGYTFGSGTRLTVV.

The chain combines TRBV5-1 with TRBJ1-2, with 7 nucleotides matching TRBD1. CDR3 size: 13 residues. Per germline, CDR1 SGHRS and CDR2 YFSETQ. V was pared by 4 bases and J by 4 bases, with 4 bases of the junction left unmatched. As DNA, the CDR3 is TGCGCCAGCAGCCCAGGGGGAGGCTATGGCTACACCTTC. This translates into CASSPGGGYGYTF.

As regards this clone: One end of the junction does not line up with germline, which may come from a read error. The V call is TRBV11-2, the J call TRBJ2-7; 11 bases are a match to TRBD2. Germline values: CDR1 SGHAT, CDR2 FQNNGV. CDR3 length: 14 residues. CDR3: CASSLGTSGGPQYF. The CDR3 coding sequence is TGTGCTAGCAGCTTAGGGACTAGCGGCGGACCCCAGTACTTC.

This clone was counted a few times. Here the CDR3 reads CASSPGERLSGNTIYF. CDR3 in DNA: TGCGCCAGCAGCCCGGGTGAACGGCTTTCTGGAAACACCATATATTTT. J is TRBJ1-3 and V is TRBV5-1; D unresolved. The germline V gene encodes CDR1 SGHRS and CDR2 YFSETQ. Trimming removed 4 bases from V and 1 base from J, with 15 bases in between. CDR3 length: 16 residues. Full variable domain (remainder filled in from reference TRBV5-1 and TRBJ1-3): KAGVTQTPRYLIKTRGQQVTLSCSPISGHRSVSWYQQTPGQGLQFLFEYFSETQRNKGNFPGRFSGRQFSNSRSEMNVSTLELGDSALYLCASSPGERLSGNTIYFGEGSWLTVV.

V is TRBV6-5 and J is TRBJ1-6, with 7 bases identical to TRBD1. V shed 2 bases, J shed 9 bases, and the junction held 10 bases outside the gene matches. This CDR3 region has 16 residues. CDR1 and CDR2 (germline): MNHEY, SVGAGI. Here the CDR3 reads CASSYRRQGLSSPLHF. The CDR3 DNA sequence: TGTGCCAGCAGTTACCGAAGACAGGGCCTTAGTTCACCCCTCCACTTT.

The chain couples TRBV5-5 to TRBJ1-5; TRBD1 is a possible D gene (5 bases). The V gene's germline CDR1 is SGHKS and CDR2 YYEKEE (reference sequence). The CDR3 is 20 amino acids. V was clipped by 3 bases and J by 1 base, with 26 bases between them. The DNA for the CDR3 is TGTGCCAGCAGCTCTACCAGGCCGGGGGGGAATTGGGGGAGCAATCAGCCCCAGCATTTT. Translated: CASSSTRPGGNWGSNQPQHF.